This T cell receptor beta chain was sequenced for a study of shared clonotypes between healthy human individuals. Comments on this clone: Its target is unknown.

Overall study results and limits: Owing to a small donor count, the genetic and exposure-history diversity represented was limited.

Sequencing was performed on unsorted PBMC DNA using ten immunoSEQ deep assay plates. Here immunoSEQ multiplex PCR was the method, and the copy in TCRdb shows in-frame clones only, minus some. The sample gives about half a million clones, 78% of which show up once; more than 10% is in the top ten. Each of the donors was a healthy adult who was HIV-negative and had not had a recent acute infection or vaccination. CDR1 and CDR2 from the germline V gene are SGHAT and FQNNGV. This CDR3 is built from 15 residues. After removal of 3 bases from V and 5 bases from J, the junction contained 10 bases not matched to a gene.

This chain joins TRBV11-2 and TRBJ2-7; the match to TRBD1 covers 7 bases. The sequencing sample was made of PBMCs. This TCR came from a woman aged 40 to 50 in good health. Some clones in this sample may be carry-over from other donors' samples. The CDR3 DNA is TGTGCCAGCAGCTTTGGGACAGTAGGGTTCGACGAGCAGTACTTC. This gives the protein CASSFGTVGFDEQYF. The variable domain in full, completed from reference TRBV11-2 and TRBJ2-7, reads EAGVAQSPRYKIIEKRQSVAFWCNPISGHATLYWYQQILGQGPKLLIQFQNNGVVDDSQLPKDRFSAERLKGVDSTLKIQPAKLEDSAVYLCASSFGTVGFDEQYFGPGTRLTVT.